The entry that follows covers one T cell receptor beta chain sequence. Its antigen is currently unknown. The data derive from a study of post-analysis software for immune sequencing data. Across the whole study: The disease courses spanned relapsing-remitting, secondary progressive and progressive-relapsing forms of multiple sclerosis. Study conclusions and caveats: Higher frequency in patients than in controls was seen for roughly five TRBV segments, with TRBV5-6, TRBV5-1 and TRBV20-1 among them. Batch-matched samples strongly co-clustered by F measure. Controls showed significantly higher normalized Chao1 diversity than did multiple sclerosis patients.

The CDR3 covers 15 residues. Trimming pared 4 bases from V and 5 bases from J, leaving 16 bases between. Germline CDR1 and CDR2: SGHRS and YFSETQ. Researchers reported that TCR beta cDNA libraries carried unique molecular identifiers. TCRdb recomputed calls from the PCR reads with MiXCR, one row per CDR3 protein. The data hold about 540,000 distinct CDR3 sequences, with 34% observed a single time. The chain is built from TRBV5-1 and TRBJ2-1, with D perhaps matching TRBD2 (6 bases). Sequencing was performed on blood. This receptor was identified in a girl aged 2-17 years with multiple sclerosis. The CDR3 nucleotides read TGCGCCAGCAGCCCGAGGGGTGGGGAGGACAATGAGCAGTTCTTC. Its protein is CASSPRGGEDNEQFF.